These T cell receptor beta chains were read from a single sample in a study of Graves' ophthalmopathy and Graves' hyperthyroidism. Via MiXCR, TCRdb re-called the multiplex PCR reads, giving one row per CDR3 protein. The table has around 400,000 distinct CDR3 sequences, around 20% seen once; the top ten hold roughly 3%. Sequenced: peripheral blood. Receptors originate from a woman younger than 35 with stable Graves' hyperthyroidism. Both conserved end residues are part of each CDR3. D genes are given only for firm matches. Only part of the rows carry a size: once, few, many, or a class if the clone is expanded.

d_call	v_call	j_call	clone_size	cdr3_nt	cdr3_aa
NA	TRBV11-3	TRBJ1-6	many	TGTGCCAGCAGCTTATATGGGGATTCACCCCTCCACTTT	CASSLYGDSPLHF
NA	TRBV12-3/TRBV12-4	TRBJ1-5	many	TGTGCCAGCAGTTTAGGGGTCCGGCAGCCCCAGCATTTT	CASSLGVRQPQHF
NA	TRBV6-5	TRBJ1-2	once	TGTGCCAGCAGTTTGGGAGAGGTGGTTGGCTACACCTTC	CASSLGEVVGYTF
TRBD1	TRBV28	TRBJ2-7	many	TGTGCCAGCAGTTTAAAGTCAAGTGGGGGACAGGGGGCATATGAGCAGTACTTC	CASSLKSSGGQGAYEQYF
NA	TRBV9	TRBJ2-7	many	TGTGCCAGCAGCGTAGCTGACGGGGAGCAGTACTTC	CASSVADGEQYF
NA	TRBV20-1	TRBJ1-2	many	TGCAGTGCTAGTGGGGGGCTGGACGGTTATGGCTACACCTTC	CSASGGLDGYGYTF
NA	TRBV6-1	TRBJ2-5	NA	TGTGCCAGCAGTGGTCTCGGGAGTGGAGAGACCCAGTACTTC	CASSGLGSGETQYF
TRBD1	TRBV12-3/TRBV12-4	TRBJ1-5	NA	TGTGCCAGCAGTCCAACGGACAGGGGAAGCAATCAGCCCCAGCATTTT	CASSPTDRGSNQPQHF
NA	TRBV27	TRBJ2-7	many	TGTGCCAGCAGTTTAACGCGGGCTTCCTACGAGCAGTACTTC	CASSLTRASYEQYF
NA	TRBV27	TRBJ1-1	many	TGTGCCAGCACTCGTCGCGGGCAGTTCACTGAAGCTTTCTTT	CASTRRGQFTEAFF
NA	TRBV6-2/TRBV6-3	TRBJ2-3	few	TGTGCCAGCAGTCCCTCGGCTGAGGCAGATACGCAGTATTTT	CASSPSAEADTQYF
TRBD1	TRBV6-2/TRBV6-3	TRBJ2-7	many	TGTGCCAGCAGTAGGACAGGCGAGCAGTACTTC	CASSRTGEQYF
NA	TRBV19	TRBJ2-2	many	TGTGCCAGTAATCCGACCGGGGAAGTGGCCGGGGAGCTGTTTTTT	CASNPTGEVAGELFF
NA	TRBV5-1	TRBJ1-2	NA	TGCGCCAGCAGCTCGGGGGACGGTCGTAACTATGGCTACACCTTC	CASSSGDGRNYGYTF
NA	TRBV7-9	TRBJ2-7	NA	TGTGCCAGCAGCTTATATGGAAGCTCCTACGAGCAGTACTTC	CASSLYGSSYEQYF
NA	TRBV20-1	TRBJ2-7	NA	TGCAGTGCTGGCGTGACATACGAGCAGTACTTC	CSAGVTYEQYF
NA	TRBV6-9	TRBJ2-2	NA	TGTGCCAGCAGTTCGGTTACATGGGCGGGGGAGCTGTTTTTT	CASSSVTWAGELFF
NA	TRBV6-1	TRBJ1-5	many	TGTGCCAGCAGCCCTGGGATGGGGGAGCCCCAGCATTTT	CASSPGMGEPQHF
NA	TRBV9	TRBJ2-5	many	TGTGCCAGCAGCGCGGCGGGACGGGTTCAAGAGACCCAGTACTTC	CASSAAGRVQETQYF
TRBD1	TRBV10-3	TRBJ2-5	NA	TGTGCCATCAGCGGACAGGGGAAGACCCAGTACTTC	CAISGQGKTQYF
NA	TRBV28	TRBJ2-7	NA	TGTGCCAGCAGGCCGGGACACTACGAGCAGTACTTC	CASRPGHYEQYF
TRBD1	TRBV5-1	TRBJ1-6	NA	TGCGCCAGCAGCGCGGGACAGGGGGCGAGTGCACCCCTCCACTTT	CASSAGQGASAPLHF
TRBD2	TRBV12-3/TRBV12-4	TRBJ2-3	many	TGTGCCAGCACCGCGGGAGGCGTTGCAGATACGCAGTATTTT	CASTAGGVADTQYF
TRBD1	TRBV5-1	TRBJ1-1	many	TGCGCCAGCAGCACCCAAAACAGGGGGGTGGGGACTGAAGCTTTCTTT	CASSTQNRGVGTEAFF
NA	TRBV11-2	TRBJ2-1	NA	TGTGCCAGCAGCTTAGTGTCCTTCGGCAATGAGCAGTTCTTC	CASSLVSFGNEQFF
TRBD1	TRBV20-1	TRBJ1-1	many	TGCAGTGCACCGGTCAGGGGGCAATCTGAAGCTTTCTTT	CSAPVRGQSEAFF
NA	TRBV6-2/TRBV6-3	TRBJ1-5	NA	TGTGCCAGCAGCACTATAGAGGTTGAGGCTCAGCATTTT	CASSTIEVEAQHF
NA	TRBV20-1	TRBJ1-2	many	TGCAGTGCCGAAAGGCCTGGGGACCGAGATGGCTACACCTTC	CSAERPGDRDGYTF
NA	TRBV15	TRBJ1-1	many	TGTGCCACCAGCAGAGAGTACACGAACACTGAAGCTTTCTTT	CATSREYTNTEAFF
TRBD1	TRBV15	TRBJ2-5	NA	TGTGCCACCAGCAAACCAGGGGGGACCCAGTACTTC	CATSKPGGTQYF
NA	TRBV7-2	TRBJ1-5	many	TGTGCCAGCAGCTTAGACGATCAGCCCCAGCATTTT	CASSLDDQPQHF
TRBD1	TRBV27	TRBJ1-6	NA	TGTGCCAGCACCCGAACCGTGGACAGGGGAGGATATAATTCACCCCTCCACTTT	CASTRTVDRGGYNSPLHF
TRBD2	TRBV11-2	TRBJ2-2	few	TGTGCCAGCAGTTCCGGGACTAGCTTATCCGGGGAGCTGTTTTTT	CASSSGTSLSGELFF
NA	TRBV29-1	TRBJ1-2	many	TGCAGCGTTGCACAGGCCTATGGCTACACCTTC	CSVAQAYGYTF
TRBD1	TRBV15	TRBJ2-5	few	TGTGCCACCAGCAGGAGGACAGGGGAGGGAGAGACCCAGTACTTC	CATSRRTGEGETQYF